This T cell receptor (beta chain) was identified in a study of graft-versus-host responses after intestinal transplantation. Across the study: Recipients got multivisceral, liver-intestinal, or isolated intestinal transplants. Every transplant recipient was induced with anti-thymocyte globulin, then maintained on tacrolimus and steroids for around 3 years. Study observations and caveats: GvH clones were found in recipient marrow; some appeared first in ileum or blood.

About this clone: Its specificity is not known.

TCRdb keeps only in-frame clones here, not all; method: immunoSEQ multiplex PCR. Of 70,000 to 80,000 clones listed, 90% are singletons. V shed 4 bases and J shed 6 bases, with 18 bases lying between them. The CDR3 consists of 15 residues. Germline assignment: CDR1 MGHRA and CDR2 YSYEKL. Sample: unstimulated CD8+ T cells sorted from spleen or lymph node cells, taken before intestinal transplant. The TCR comes from a human donor who received an intestinal transplant. The genes are TRBV4-1 and TRBJ1-1; TRBD1 might be the D (6 bases). CDR3 DNA: TGCGCCAGCAGCCTATATGACAGGTACCAAGCTGAAGCTTTCTTT. Encoded protein: CASSLYDRYQAEAFF.